These 20 T cell receptor beta chains were sequenced from one sample in a study of CD8+CD57+ T cells in acquired aplastic anemia. CDR3 and TCR beta VDJ profiling relied on genomic DNA as the template. Each CDR3 protein is one row after TCRdb ran MiXCR on the reads. The profile shows roughly 200,000 distinct CDR3 sequences, 65% of them singletons. Previously, flow cytometry had revealed CD8+CD57+ cell expansion in the patients chosen for sequencing. The sequenced sample consisted of sorted CD4+, CD8+, or CD8+CD57+ T cells (not recorded which) from PBMCs. The receptor set was obtained from a human donor with aplastic anemia.

The chain joins TRBV15 to TRBJ2-1; TRBD1 is a possible D gene (5 bases). V was cut by 0 bases and J by 1 base, with 7 bases left in between. This CDR3 region has 15 residues. Germline V lookup: CDR1 LNHNV, CDR2 YYDKDF (reference sequence). CDR3 protein: CATSREQESYNEQFF. The CDR3 coding sequence is TGTGCCACCAGCAGAGAACAGGAGTCCTACAATGAGCAGTTCTTC.

This clonotype showed up just a few times. The gene calls are TRBV18 and TRBJ2-3; D uncertain. The CDR3 spans 14 residues. The germline V gene has CDR1 KGHSH and CDR2 LQKENI. V lost 0 bases and J 4 bases, leaving 8 bases between the germline ends. The CDR3 DNA reads as TGTGCCAGCTCACCACCGGATCAGGCAGATACGCAGTATTTT. Translation: CASSPPDQADTQYF.

This clonotype was observed at least ten times. This chain links TRBV2 with TRBJ1-5; D is ambiguous. Germline CDR1 SNHLY, CDR2 FYNNEI. The V end lost 6 bases, the J end lost 6 bases, and 12 bases lay between the germline ends. This CDR3 region has 13 residues. The CDR3 is CASSPTGSQPQHF. The CDR3 coding sequence is TGTGCCAGCAGCCCGACGGGGTCTCAGCCCCAGCATTTT.

This clonotype was seen repeatedly, ten times or more. V is TRBV6-5 and J is TRBJ2-3; the D is unclear. Germline lookup yields CDR1 MNHEY and CDR2 SVGAGI. This CDR3 is 12 amino acids long. V was pared by 7 bases and J by 0 bases, with 5 bases between. CDR3 sequence: CASKASTDTQYF. As DNA, the CDR3 is TGTGCCAGCAAGGCTAGCACAGATACGCAGTATTTT.

The gene calls are TRBV29-1 and TRBJ1-5; 8 nucleotides align to TRBD1. The CDR3 loop spans 14 amino acids. The V gene's germline CDR1 is SQVTM and CDR2 ANQGSEA. The trim removed 4 bases at V and 5 bases at J, leaving 7 bases unmatched. The CDR3 loop reads CSVGEGQGYQPQHF. The CDR3 DNA follows: TGCAGCGTTGGAGAAGGACAGGGCTATCAGCCCCAGCATTTT. The full variable domain, in which reference TRBV29-1 and TRBJ1-5 provide the parts outside the CDR3, is SAVISQKPSRDICQRGTSLTIQCQVDSQVTMMFWYRQQPGQSLTLIATANQGSEATYESGFVIDKFPISRPNLTFSTLTVSNMSPEDSSIYLCSVGEGQGYQPQHFGDGTRLSIL.

This chain links TRBV5-1 with TRBJ1-2; a weak D match, TRBD1 (6 bases). The CDR3 length is 13 residues. V lost 4 bases and J lost 6, with 13 bases in between. The germline gives CDR1 SGHRS, CDR2 YFSETQ. The CDR3 sequence is CASSATGQDGYTF. Here the CDR3 DNA reads TGCGCCAGCAGCGCTACGGGACAAGATGGCTACACCTTC.

This sequence joins TRBV12-1 and TRBJ1-5; the DNA was not used to check the table's D call, TRBD1. TRBV12-1 is termed a pseudogene. The CDR3 totals 14 residues. CDR3 DNA sequence: TGTGCCAGCAGCTTAGACAGGCTCAATCAGCCCCAGCATTTT. Its protein is CASSLDRLNQPQHF.

This CDR3 reads CATSREGVTYEQYF. CDR3 nucleotide sequence: TGTGCCACCAGCAGAGAGGGCGTCACCTACGAGCAGTACTTC. The rearrangement joins TRBV15 to TRBJ2-7, with unresolved D. V was trimmed by 0 bases and J by 2 bases, leaving 8 bases between them. CDR1 is LNHNV, CDR2 YYDKDF, per germline (reference sequence). This CDR3 is 14 amino acids long.

J is TRBJ1-2 and V is TRBV5-1; D call uncertain. This CDR3 contains 14 residues. Trimming removed 4 bases from V and 8 bases from J, with 18 bases in between. Per germline, CDR1 SGHRS and CDR2 YFSETQ. For the CDR3, the DNA is TGCGCCAGCAGCGCTGGAGGCGAATACGGGGGCTACACCTTC. Translated, it gives CASSAGGEYGGYTF. Drawing the rest from reference TRBV5-1 and TRBJ1-2, the complete variable domain is KAGVTQTPRYLIKTRGQQVTLSCSPISGHRSVSWYQQTPGQGLQFLFEYFSETQRNKGNFPGRFSGRQFSNSRSEMNVSTLELGDSALYLCASSAGGEYGGYTFGSGTRLTVV.

By share, this clonotype counts as medium-sized (0.01 to 0.1%). J is TRBJ2-2 and V is TRBV7-8; no clear D gene. Trimming shortened V by 5 bases and J by 1 base, and 2 bases separated the two germline ends. The CDR3 runs to 12 residues. The germline V gene encodes CDR1 SGHVS and CDR2 FQNEAQ. The CDR3 here is CASSLNTGELFF. CDR3 bases: TGTGCCAGCAGCCTGAACACCGGGGAGCTGTTTTTT.

This clonotype was seen more than once but under ten times. The chain joins TRBV20-1 to TRBJ1-1; D gene unclear. Trimming took off 8 bases at V and 3 bases at J, with 10 bases between the two ends. CDR3 length equals 11 residues. Germline-derived CDR1 and CDR2 are DFQATT and SNEGSKA (reference sequence). For the CDR3, the DNA is TGCAGTCCCGGCAGGTACACTGAAGCTTTCTTT. Amino acid sequence: CSPGRYTEAFF.

The chain couples TRBV2 to TRBJ2-5; D might be TRBD1 (5 bases). The CDR3 totals 13 residues. The V gene lost 7 bases and the J gene lost 3 bases, with 12 bases spanning the gap. Per germline, CDR1 SNHLY and CDR2 FYNNEI. Written as DNA, the CDR3 is TGTGCCAGCACCCAGACAGAGAAAGAGACCCAGTACTTC. It is translated as CASTQTEKETQYF.

This sequence joins TRBV7-2 and TRBJ2-1, with 13 nucleotides matching TRBD2. The CDR3 consists of 18 residues. J was trimmed by 1 base and V by 4 bases; bases with no gene match: 7. Germline lookup yields CDR1 SGHTA and CDR2 FQGNSA. The CDR3 here is CASSSPRTSGGSYNEQFF. The CDR3 DNA is TGTGCCAGCAGCTCCCCACGGACTAGCGGGGGATCCTACAATGAGCAGTTCTTC.

This chain joins TRBV15 and TRBJ1-3; no reliable D call. The CDR3 runs 16 residues. Trimming stripped 0 bases from V and 0 bases from J, with 9 bases between. Looked up from germline, CDR1 is LNHNV and CDR2 is YYDKDF (reference sequence). This CDR3 reads CATSRDRSVSGNTIYF. The CDR3 DNA follows: TGTGCCACCAGCAGAGATCGAAGTGTCTCTGGAAACACCATATATTTT.

The chain uses TRBV7-2 and TRBJ2-7, with D tentatively TRBD1 or TRBD2 (5 bases each). Trimming shortened V by 5 bases and J by 9 bases, and 14 bases separated the two germline ends. In germline, CDR1 is SGHTA, CDR2 FQGNSA. The CDR3 extends over 12 amino acids. The CDR3 loop reads CASSATLGTQYF. In DNA, the CDR3 is TGTGCCAGCAGCGCAACCCTCGGGACGCAGTACTTC.

V usage is TRBV10-3 and J usage is TRBJ1-2; no clear D. The CDR3 length is 14 residues. Looked up from germline, CDR1 is ENHRY and CDR2 is SYGVKD. V was cut by 0 bases and J by 4 bases, with 9 bases left in between. The CDR3 DNA reads TGTGCCATCAGTGAGTCGAGTTCATCCTATGGCTACACCTTC. It specifies CAISESSSSYGYTF.

A word on this clonotype: This is likely a read error, given that the CDR3 carries no conserved phenylalanine or tryptophan at its end. The rearrangement joins TRBV7-9 to TRBJ2-7; 9 nucleotides align to TRBD1. This CDR3 is 15 amino acids long. Per the germline V gene, CDR1 is SEHNR and CDR2 is FQNEAQ (reference sequence). V gave up 5 bases and J gave up 7 bases; unmatched junction bases: 12. The CDR3 reads CASSTTGGAHNEQYL. Written as DNA, the CDR3 is TGTGCCAGCAGCACTACAGGGGGCGCGCACAATGAGCAGTACCTC.

V gene TRBV29-1 combines with J gene TRBJ1-1; TRBD1 matches 7 bases. This CDR3 contains 13 residues. Trimming removed 3 bases from V and 1 base from J; junction bases left unmatched: 2. The germline gives CDR1 SQVTM, CDR2 ANQGSEA. In DNA, the CDR3 is TGCAGCGTTGATCCAGGGGGGAACACTGAAGCTTTCTTT. This codes for CSVDPGGNTEAFF.

The V and J genes are TRBV10-3 and TRBJ2-7; possibly TRBD2 for D (6 bases). V was trimmed by 6 bases and J by 4 bases, leaving 13 bases between them. Looked up from germline, CDR1 is ENHRY and CDR2 is SYGVKD. The CDR3 is 13 amino acids. The CDR3 loop reads CAISRDSLYEQYF. The CDR3, as DNA: TGTGCCATCAGCCGGGACTCACTGTACGAGCAGTACTTC.

The V and J genes are TRBV7-2 and TRBJ2-7; D tentatively fits TRBD1 or TRBD2 (5 bases each). V lost 2 bases and J lost 4, with 12 bases in between. Germline V gives CDR1 SGHTA, CDR2 FQGNSA. This CDR3 is built from 14 residues. Here the CDR3 DNA reads TGTGCCAGCAGCTTATCCCCTTGGGGGTACGAGCAGTACTTC. It codes for CASSLSPWGYEQYF.